Listed below are T cell receptor beta chains from one sample, sequenced in a study of molecular identifiers for immune sequencing clone quantification. TCRdb passed the PCR reads through MiXCR, listing each CDR3 protein once. The sample includes about 630,000 distinct CDR3 sequences, roughly 23% of them seen just once. Material for sequencing was naive CD8+ T cells from blood, with Jurkat cell RNA spiked in. The receptors derive from a human donor in good health. Some libraries in this study had Jurkat cell RNA spiked in. Each CDR3 is given with its conserved first and last residue. D genes are given only for firm matches. Rows give clone size only sometimes, using once, few, many, or a class for an expanded clone.

TRBJ2-7,TRBV12-3/TRBV12-4,TRBD1,15,-,TGTGCCAGCAGTTTACTCGGGACAGAAACCTACGAGCAGTACTTC,CASSLLGTETYEQYF
TRBJ1-1,TRBV29-1,-,11,many,TGCAGCGTTGACCTGGGCACTGAAGCTTTCTTT,CSVDLGTEAFF
TRBJ2-2,TRBV3-1,TRBD1,14,many,TGTGCCAGCAGCATCGGACAGGGCGCCGGGGAGCTGTTTTTT,CASSIGQGAGELFF
TRBJ2-1,TRBV4-1,-,13,many,TGCGCCAGCAGCCAAGCTATGGGGGATGAGCAGTTCTTC,CASSQAMGDEQFF
TRBJ1-1,TRBV20-1,-,14,many,TGCAGTGCTAGACCTTCTCTGAGGAACACTGAAGCTTTCTTT,CSARPSLRNTEAFF
TRBJ2-7,TRBV6-2/TRBV6-3,-,12,-,TGTGCCAGCAGTTATAACAGATACGGGCAGTACTTC,CASSYNRYGQYF
TRBJ2-1,TRBV19,TRBD2,16,-,TGTGCCAGTAGTATGGGACTAGGGGTAAAGGGCAATGAGCAGTTCTTC,CASSMGLGVKGNEQFF
TRBJ2-7,TRBV29-1,-,14,many,TGCAGCGTTGAAACAGGGTCCGAGCTTGGGGAGCAGTACTTC,CSVETGSELGEQYF
TRBJ2-3,TRBV30,-,12,many,TGTGCCTGGGGACAGAGCACAGATACGCAGTATTTT,CAWGQSTDTQYF
TRBJ1-5,TRBV4-2,-,15,few,TGTGCCAGCAGCCAAGTTTCCGCCGCGGGTCAGCCCCAGCATTTT,CASSQVSAAGQPQHF
TRBJ2-3,TRBV5-1,TRBD1,14,few,TGCGCCAGCAGCTCGGGACAGGGAACAGATACGCAGTGTTTT,CASSSGQGTDTQCF
TRBJ1-2,TRBV27,-,18,few,TGTGCCAGCAGTTTCCAGACCCCACAAGGACCGGCTAACTATGGCTACACCTTC,CASSFQTPQGPANYGYTF
TRBJ2-5,TRBV14,-,15,many,TGTGCCAGCAGCCAATGGGACGGTGCCGCCGCGACCCAGTACTTC,CASSQWDGAAATQYF
TRBJ2-7,TRBV5-1,-,15,few,TGCGCCAGCAGCTTTAATAGAATGGCCTACTACGAGCAGTACTTC,CASSFNRMAYYEQYF
TRBJ1-5,TRBV6-1,TRBD1,15,-,TGTGCCAGCAGTGACGGGACAGATGCGGCTCAGCCCCAGCATTTT,CASSDGTDAAQPQHF
TRBJ2-7,TRBV14,-,15,-,TGTGCCAGCAGCCAAGTAAGTCGGAAAATCTACGAGCAGTACTTC,CASSQVSRKIYEQYF
TRBJ2-3,TRBV4-3,TRBD2,21,-,TGCGCCAGCAGCCCCCGGCTGTTTAGAGCGGGAGTAGTTGGGTCGGTAGATACGCAGTATTTT,CASSPRLFRAGVVGSVDTQYF
TRBJ2-1,TRBV19,-,16,few,TGTGCCAGTAGTATTATGCCGCTTAGCTCCTACAATGAGCAGTTCTTC,CASSIMPLSSYNEQFF
TRBJ1-5,TRBV21-1,-,15,-,TGTGCCAGCAGCAAAGCTACAGTTAGCAATCAGCCCCAGCATTTT,CASSKATVSNQPQHF
TRBJ2-7,TRBV29-1,-,14,many,TGCAGCGTTGAAGCAGGGGAATTCTCCTACGAGCAGTACTTC,CSVEAGEFSYEQYF
TRBJ2-3,TRBV27,TRBD2,15,-,TGTGCCAGCAGTTCCCGACTAGCAGCTCCAGATACGCAGTATTTT,CASSSRLAAPDTQYF
TRBJ1-5,TRBV27,-,13,many,TGTGCCAGCAGTATCGGGCCGCGCCAGCCCCAGCATTTT,CASSIGPRQPQHF